This T cell receptor beta chain was sequenced for a study of naive and memory T cell subsets. This clonotype was seen at least ten times. Its antigen remains unidentified. Two oligonucleotides, mixed equimolar, formed the beta constant-region primer covering TRBC1 and TRBC2. Nested alpha and beta constant-region primers with the SP2 primer drove four PCR rounds on ligated cDNA. TCRdb re-called the UMI-ligation and nested PCR reads through MiXCR, storing one row per CDR3 protein. The data show about 120,000 distinct CDR3 sequences, about 36% seen once. The study's findings and limits: Over 90% of naive TCR sequences appeared only once after error correction, unlike memory subsets.

CDR3 length equals 15 residues. Trimming cost V 4 bases and J 4 bases, with 16 bases left between them. From germline, CDR1 is LGHDT and CDR2 YNNKEL (reference sequence). The sequenced material came from central memory CD4+ T cells from blood. The TCR comes from a human donor in good health. This rearrangement joins TRBV3-1 to TRBJ1-2; no firm D call. The CDR3 spells CASSPTKRTLYGYTF. CDR3 coding DNA: TGTGCCAGCAGCCCGACCAAGAGGACCCTCTATGGCTACACCTTC.